What follows is one T cell receptor (beta chain) and its context. The antigen is undetermined. Per germline, CDR1 SGHNT and CDR2 YYREEE (reference sequence). Germline trimming cut 6 bases from V and 7 bases from J; bases unmatched to any gene: 14. This CDR3 is built from 16 residues. These data are taken from a study of T cell responses to AZD1222 COVID-19 vaccine. Study-wide findings and caveats: Donors were chiefly white British, with a greater number of females, and clonal diversity was perhaps underestimated. Repertoires were collected only later (after the peak T cell response had occurred).

Data came from immunoSEQ multiplex PCR; TCRdb stores just in-frame clones and leaves some out. Of nearly 200,000 clones listed, under 95% are singletons. V is TRBV5-4 and J is TRBJ2-7; 12 nucleotides align to TRBD2. Sequencing used peripheral blood, obtained 28 days after the second AZD1222 dose. This TCR derives from an adult who received the AZD1222 COVID-19 vaccine. The chain's CDR3 is CASTPDLAGGPREQYF. CDR3 bases: TGTGCCAGCACTCCGGATCTAGCGGGGGGGCCAAGGGAGCAGTACTTC.